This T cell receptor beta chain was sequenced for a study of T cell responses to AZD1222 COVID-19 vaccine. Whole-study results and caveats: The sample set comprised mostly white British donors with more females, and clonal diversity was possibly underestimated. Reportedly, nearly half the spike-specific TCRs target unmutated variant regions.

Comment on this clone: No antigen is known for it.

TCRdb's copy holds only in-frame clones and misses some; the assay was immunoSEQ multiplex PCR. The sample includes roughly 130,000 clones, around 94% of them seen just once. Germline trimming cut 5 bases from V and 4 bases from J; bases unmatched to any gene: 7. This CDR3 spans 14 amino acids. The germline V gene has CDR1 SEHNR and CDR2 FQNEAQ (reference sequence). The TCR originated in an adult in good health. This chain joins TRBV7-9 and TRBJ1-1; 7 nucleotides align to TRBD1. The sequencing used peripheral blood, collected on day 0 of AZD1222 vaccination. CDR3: CASSLGGLGTEAFF. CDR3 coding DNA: TGTGCCAGCAGCCTAGGGGGCTTGGGCACTGAAGCTTTCTTT.